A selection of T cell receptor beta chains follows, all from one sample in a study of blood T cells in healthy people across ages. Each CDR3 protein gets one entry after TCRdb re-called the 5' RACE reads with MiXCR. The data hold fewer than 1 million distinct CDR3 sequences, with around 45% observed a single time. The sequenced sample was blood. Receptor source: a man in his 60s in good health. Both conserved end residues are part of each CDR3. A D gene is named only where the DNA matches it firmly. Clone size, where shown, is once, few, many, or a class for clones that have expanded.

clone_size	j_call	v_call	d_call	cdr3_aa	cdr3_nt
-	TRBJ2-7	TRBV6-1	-	CASSEQGWDEQYF	TGTGCCAGCAGTGAACAGGGTTGGGACGAGCAGTACTTC
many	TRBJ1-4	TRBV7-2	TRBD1	CASSGRGGSTNEKLFF	TGTGCCAGCAGCGGAAGAGGGGGCTCGACTAATGAAAAACTGTTTTTT
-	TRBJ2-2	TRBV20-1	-	CSAQSRPNTGELFF	TGCAGTGCCCAGAGTCGTCCGAACACCGGGGAGCTGTTTTTT
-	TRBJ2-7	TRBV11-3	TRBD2	CASGQLAGGYYEQYF	TGTGCCAGTGGTCAACTAGCGGGGGGGTACTACGAGCAGTACTTC
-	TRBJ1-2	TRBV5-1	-	CASSSGRDGYTF	TGCGCCAGCAGCTCGGGGAGGGATGGCTACACCTTC
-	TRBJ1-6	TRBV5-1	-	CASSLVGTGANSPPHF	-
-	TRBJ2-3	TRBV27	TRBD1	CASNSLQGQSSTDTQYF	TGTGCCAGTAACTCACTGCAGGGACAGTCTAGCACAGATACGCAGTATTTT
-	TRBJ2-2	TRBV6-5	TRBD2	CASSYPSPAGYTGELFF	TGTGCCAGCAGTTATCCCTCGCCAGCGGGGTACACCGGGGAGCTGTTTTTT
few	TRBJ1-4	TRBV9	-	CASSVDAAVGNEKLFF	TGTGCCAGCAGCGTAGATGCGGCGGTCGGTAATGAAAAACTGTTTTTT
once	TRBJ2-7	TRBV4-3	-	CASSQGGMSYNEQYF	TGCGCCAGCAGCCAAGGGGGGATGTCCTACAATGAGCAGTACTTC
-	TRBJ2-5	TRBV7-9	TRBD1	CASSLGHSLDRVETQYF	TGTGCCAGCAGCTTGGGACACTCCCTCGACAGGGTCGAGACCCAGTACTTC
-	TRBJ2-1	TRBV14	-	CASSQYTVPQFF	TGTGCCAGCAGCCAATACACGGTACCACAGTTCTTC
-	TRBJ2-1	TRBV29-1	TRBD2	CSVWGGEVLSYNEQFF	TGCAGCGTTTGGGGAGGGGAGGTTTTGTCCTACAATGAGCAGTTCTTC
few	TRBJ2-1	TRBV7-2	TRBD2	CASSLGSAGGHNEQFF	TGTGCCAGCAGCTTAGGTTCGGCGGGGGGACACAATGAGCAGTTCTTC
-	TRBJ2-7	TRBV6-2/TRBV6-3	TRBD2	CASRPGGAGEQYF	TGTGCCAGCAGACCCGGGGGGGCCGGCGAGCAGTACTTC
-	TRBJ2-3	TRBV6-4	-	CASPSKRGRMDTQYF	TGTGCCAGCCCGAGTAAAAGGGGTAGGATGGATACGCAGTATTTT
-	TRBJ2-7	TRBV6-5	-	CASSYAPQSSDEQYF	TGTGCCAGCAGTTACGCTCCCCAGAGCTCCGACGAGCAGTACTTC
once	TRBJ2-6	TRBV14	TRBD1	CASSPKTGGEETGANVLTF	TGTGCCAGCAGCCCGAAGACAGGGGGGGAAGAAACTGGGGCCAACGTCCTGACTTTC
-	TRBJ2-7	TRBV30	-	CAWSITYEQYF	TGTGCCTGGAGTATAACCTACGAGCAGTACTTC
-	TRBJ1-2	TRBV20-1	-	CSARDRRPEAYGYTF	TGCAGTGCTAGAGATCGCAGACCTGAAGCTTATGGCTACACCTTC
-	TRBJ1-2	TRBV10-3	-	CAVSQRGANYGYTF	TGTGCCGTCAGCCAAAGGGGCGCTAACTATGGCTACACCTTC
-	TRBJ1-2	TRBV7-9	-	CASSVGGAGYTF	TGTGCCAGCAGTGTTGGGGGAGCGGGCTACACCTTC
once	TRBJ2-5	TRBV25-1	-	CASSELGQGGETQYF	TGTGCCAGCAGTGAATTAGGCCAGGGGGGCGAGACCCAGTACTTC
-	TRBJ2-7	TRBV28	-	CASSFRREQYF	TGTGCCAGCAGTTTCCGACGAGAACAGTACTTC
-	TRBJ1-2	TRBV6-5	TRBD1	CASSLGTGSDYGYTF	TGTGCCAGCAGTTTGGGGACAGGGAGCGACTATGGCTACACCTTC
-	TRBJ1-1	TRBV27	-	CASRDQGKHEAFF	TGTGCCAGCAGGGACCAGGGTAAACATGAAGCTTTCTTT
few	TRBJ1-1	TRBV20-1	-	CSARDAGGNTEAFF	TGCAGTGCTAGAGATGCCGGGGGGAACACTGAAGCTTTCTTT
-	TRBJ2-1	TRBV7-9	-	CASTTGRADNNEQFF	TGTGCCAGCACCACGGGACGAGCGGATAACAATGAGCAGTTCTTC
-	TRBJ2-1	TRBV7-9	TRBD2	CASSLGPLAGGHNEQFF	TGTGCCAGCAGCTTAGGGCCCCTAGCGGGGGGCCACAATGAGCAGTTCTTC
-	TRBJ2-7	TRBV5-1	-	CASSFDRTSSYEQYF	TGCGCCAGCAGCTTCGACAGGACGAGCTCCTACGAGCAGTACTTC
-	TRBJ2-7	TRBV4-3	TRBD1	CASSQAWAGGKYEQYF	TGCGCCAGCAGCCAAGCTTGGGCAGGGGGAAAATACGAGCAGTACTTC
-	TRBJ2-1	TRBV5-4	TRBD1	CASSPGTGGFPEQFF	TGTGCCAGCAGCCCCGGGACAGGGGGCTTTCCTGAGCAGTTCTTC
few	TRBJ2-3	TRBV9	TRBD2	CASSVGTSGGSTDTQYF	TGTGCCAGCAGCGTAGGGACTAGCGGGGGAAGCACAGATACGCAGTATTTT
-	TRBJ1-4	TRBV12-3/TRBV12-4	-	CASSLGLGEKLFF	TGTGCCAGCAGTTTGGGGTTGGGGGAAAAACTGTTTTTT
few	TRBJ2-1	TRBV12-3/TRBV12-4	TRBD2	CASSPIAGESYNEQFF	TGTGCCAGCAGTCCCATAGCGGGGGAGTCCTACAATGAGCAGTTCTTC
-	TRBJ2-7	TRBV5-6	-	CASSSQHYEQYF	TGTGCCAGCAGCTCTCAGCACTACGAGCAGTACTTC
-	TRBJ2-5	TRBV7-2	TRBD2	CASSLERLAGEYF	TGTGCCAGCAGCTTAGAGAGACTAGCGGGGGAGTACTTC
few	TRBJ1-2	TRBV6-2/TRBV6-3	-	CASSPLDGYTF	TGTGCCAGCAGCCCCCTGGATGGCTACACCTTC
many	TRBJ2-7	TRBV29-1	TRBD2	CSAKTSGGSYEQYF	TGCAGCGCTAAGACTAGCGGGGGATCGTACGAGCAGTACTTC
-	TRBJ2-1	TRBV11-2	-	CASSFRGRNEQFF	TGTGCCAGCAGCTTCAGGGGTAGGAATGAGCAGTTCTTC
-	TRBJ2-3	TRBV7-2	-	CASSRLKDTQYF	TGTGCCAGCAGCCGCCTTAAAGATACGCAGTATTTT
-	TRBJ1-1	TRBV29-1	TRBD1	CSVEVKQGAGEAFF	TGCAGCGTTGAGGTAAAACAGGGGGCAGGTGAAGCTTTCTTT
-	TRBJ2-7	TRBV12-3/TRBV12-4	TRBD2	CASSPIALAGGSSYNEQYF	TGTGCCAGCAGTCCTATAGCCCTAGCGGGGGGGAGCTCCTACAATGAGCAGTACTTC
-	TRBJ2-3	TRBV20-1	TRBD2	CSATFLTSGAADTQYF	TGCAGTGCTACTTTTCTCACTAGCGGGGCCGCAGATACGCAGTATTTT
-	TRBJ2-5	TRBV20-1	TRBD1	CSAIHYRGQETQYF	TGCAGTGCCATACACTACAGGGGGCAAGAGACCCAGTACTTC
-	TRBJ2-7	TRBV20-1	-	CSAKGTDLSYEQYF	TGCAGTGCGAAGGGGACGGATCTCTCCTACGAGCAGTACTTC
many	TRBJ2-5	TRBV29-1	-	CSVFRGQETQYF	TGCAGCGTTTTCCGGGGGCAAGAGACCCAGTACTTC
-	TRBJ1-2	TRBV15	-	CATSVIRGSGGYTF	TGTGCCACCAGTGTAATCCGGGGTTCGGGTGGCTACACCTTC
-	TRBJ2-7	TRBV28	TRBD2	CASRQRGGSREQYF	TGTGCCAGCAGGCAGCGGGGGGGTTCGAGAGAGCAGTACTTC
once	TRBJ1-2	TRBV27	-	CASRKDGNYGYTF	TGTGCCAGCAGAAAGGACGGGAACTATGGCTACACCTTC
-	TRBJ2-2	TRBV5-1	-	CASSPADAGELFF	TGCGCCAGCAGCCCGGCGGATGCAGGGGAGCTGTTTTTT
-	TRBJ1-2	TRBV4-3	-	CASSQARSIYYGYTF	TGCGCCAGCAGCCAAGCCAGGAGTATATACTATGGCTACACCTTC
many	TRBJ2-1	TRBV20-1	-	CSASRNEQFF	TGCAGTGCTAGTCGGAATGAGCAGTTCTTC
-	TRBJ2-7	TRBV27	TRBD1	CASSLGGLSQQYF	TGTGCCAGCAGCCTAGGGGGCCTATCACAGCAGTACTTC
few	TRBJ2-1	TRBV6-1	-	CASRSSGTAGNEQFF	TGTGCCAGCAGATCGAGCGGGACAGCTGGCAATGAGCAGTTCTTC